The 15 T cell receptor beta chains given below trace back to one sample, sequenced in a study of control samples from healthy donors and cancer patients. The data were produced by immunoSEQ multiplex PCR, yet TCRdb's version contains in-frame clones alone and is incomplete. The table includes about 77,000 clones, 80% to 95% detected once. Sequencing was done on a sample of blood. The receptors come from a woman in her sixties in good health.

The chain links TRBV5-4 to TRBJ1-1; maybe TRBD1 (5 bases). Per the germline V gene, CDR1 is SGHNT and CDR2 is YYREEE (reference sequence). Trimming removed 4 bases from V and 7 bases from J, with 14 bases in between. The CDR3 has 13 residues. This CDR3 reads CASSLAGGDEAFF. As DNA, the CDR3 is TGTGCCAGCAGCCTGGCAGGAGGGGATGAAGCTTTCTTT.

The chain couples TRBV19 to TRBJ1-1; 11 positions match TRBD1. Germline loops: CDR1 LNHDA, CDR2 SQIVND (reference sequence). The CDR3 is made up of 17 amino acids. The ends lost 6 bases at V and 0 bases at J; junction bases unmatched: 9. The CDR3 region has the DNA TGTGCCAGTAGGCGGAAAGGACAGGGGGCTATGAACACTGAAGCTTTCTTT. Residues: CASRRKGQGAMNTEAFF.

The chain carries TRBV12-3 or TRBV12-4 and TRBJ1-6; D uncertain. This CDR3 is built from 12 residues. Trimming pared 0 bases from V and 13 bases from J, leaving 7 bases between. CDR3 loop: CASSLANGPLHF. The CDR3 nucleotides read TGTGCCAGCAGTTTAGCGAATGGTCCCCTCCACTTT.

This clone showed up just a few times. The V call is TRBV7-9, the J call TRBJ2-2; D is perhaps TRBD1 or TRBD2 (5 bases each). Between the trimmed V and J ends, which lost 0 bases and 5 bases, there was a span of 10 bases. Germline CDR1 is SEHNR and CDR2 is FQNEAQ (reference sequence). This CDR3 has 15 residues. DNA of the CDR3: TGTGCCAGCAGCTTAGCCTCGGGGACGACCGGGGAGCTGTTTTTT. Its translation: CASSLASGTTGELFF. Full variable domain (rest looked up from reference TRBV7-9 and TRBJ2-2): DTGVSQNPRHKITKRGQNVTFRCDPISEHNRLYWYRQTLGQGPEFLTYFQNEAQLEKSRLLSDRFSAERPKGSFSTLEIQRTEQGDSAMYLCASSLASGTTGELFFGEGSRLTVL.

The chain links TRBV2 to TRBJ1-2; possible D gene TRBD1, 5 bases. This CDR3 comprises 13 residues. Germline CDR1 and CDR2: SNHLY and FYNNEI. Deletions cut 3 bases from V and 4 bases from J, with 9 bases between. The CDR3 sequence is CASSDGGGYGYTF. DNA for the CDR3: TGTGCCAGCAGTGATGGGGGAGGCTATGGCTACACCTTC.

The V and J genes are TRBV18 and TRBJ2-1; no reliable D call. CDR3 length equals 15 residues. Germline CDR1 is KGHSH and CDR2 is LQKENI. V was cut by 5 bases and J by 0 bases, with 11 bases left in between. The CDR3 region has the DNA TGTGCCAGCTCATCGGCGACCAGCTCCTACAATGAGCAGTTCTTC. It translates to CASSSATSSYNEQFF. The complete variable domain, with remaining parts taken from reference TRBV18 and TRBJ2-1, reads NAGVMQNPRHLVRRRGQEARLRCSPMKGHSHVYWYRQLPEEGLKFMVYLQKENIIDESGMPKERFSAEFPKEGPSILRIQQVVRGDSAAYFCASSSATSSYNEQFFGPGTRLTVL.

This rearrangement joins TRBV24-1 to TRBJ2-5; the match to TRBD1 covers 8 bases. V gave up 3 bases and J gave up 2 bases; unmatched junction bases: 4. The germline gives CDR1 KGHDR, CDR2 SFDVKD. The CDR3 has 15 residues. CDR3 region: CATSDTTGAQETQYF. Here the CDR3 DNA reads TGTGCCACCAGTGATACGACAGGGGCGCAAGAGACCCAGTACTTC.

This chain joins TRBV27 and TRBJ1-1, with a possible D match to TRBD1 (5 bases). This CDR3 contains 14 residues. V shed 3 bases and J shed 2 bases, with 10 bases lying between them. Germline CDR1 reads MNHEY; CDR2 reads SMNVEV (reference sequence). CDR3 protein: CASSFQTANTEAFF. The DNA for the CDR3 is TGTGCCAGCAGTTTCCAGACAGCTAACACTGAAGCTTTCTTT.

The genes are TRBV9 and TRBJ1-3, with TRBD1 identical over 9 bases. Germline trimming cut 4 bases from V and 1 base from J; bases unmatched to any gene: 6. Germline V lookup: CDR1 SGDLS, CDR2 YYNGEE. The CDR3 spans 16 residues. CDR3 residues: CASSTGQGNSGNTIYF. CDR3 DNA sequence: TGTGCCAGCAGCACAGGACAGGGGAATTCTGGAAACACCATATATTTT.

The chain couples TRBV19 to TRBJ2-7; 7 positions match TRBD2. V gave up 7 bases and J gave up 4 bases; unmatched junction bases: 10. CDR3 length equals 14 residues. The germline V gene encodes CDR1 LNHDA and CDR2 SQIVND (reference sequence). CDR3 loop: CASNNRGVGYEQYF. The CDR3 bases are TGTGCCAGTAATAACCGGGGGGTCGGGTACGAGCAGTACTTC.

The chain employs TRBV30 and TRBJ2-2; the D gene is possibly TRBD2 (5 bases). V was pared by 7 bases and J by 7 bases, with 13 bases between. This CDR3 has 12 residues. Germline V gene data show CDR1 as GTSNPN and CDR2 as SVGIG (reference sequence). The chain's CDR3 is CASTEGVGELFF. The DNA for the CDR3 is TGTGCCTCCACTGAGGGAGTCGGGGAGCTGTTTTTT.

The V call is TRBV11-2, the J call TRBJ1-4; D is possibly TRBD1 (5 bases). The CDR3 runs 15 residues. CDR1 SGHAT and CDR2 FQNNGV come from the germline V gene. The V and J ends lost 6 bases and 8 bases respectively, with 19 bases between them. CDR3 nucleotides: TGTGCCAGCAGGGGTTTCGGGGGACGCCGGGAAAAACTGTTTTTT. This translates into CASRGFGGRREKLFF.

J is TRBJ1-5 and V is TRBV28; D uncertain. Germline V gene sequence: CDR1 MDHEN, CDR2 SYDVKM. The CDR3 consists of 12 residues. V lost 5 bases and J lost 5, with 7 bases in between. CDR3 nucleotide sequence: TGTGCCAGCAGTAGCCCGGATCAGCCCCAGCATTTT. As protein: CASSSPDQPQHF.

The V and J genes are TRBV4-3 and TRBJ1-2, with no clear D. CDR1 and CDR2 (germline): LGHNA, YSLEER. The CDR3 totals 15 residues. The V end was cut by 1 base, the J end by 1 base, with 10 bases between. CDR3 residues: CASSQGWILNYGYTF. The CDR3, as DNA: TGCGCCAGCAGCCAAGGATGGATCCTTAACTATGGCTACACCTTC.

This chain joins TRBV7-2 and TRBJ1-1; D is undetermined. The CDR3 has 11 amino acids. V was clipped by 1 base and J by 3 bases, with 0 bases between them. CDR1 is SGHTA and CDR2 is FQGNSA in the germline V gene. CDR3 DNA: TGTGCCAGCAGCTTAGACACTGAAGCTTTCTTT. Translating gives CASSLDTEAFF. Variable domain in full (rest from reference TRBV7-2 and TRBJ1-1): GAGVSQSPSNKVTEKGKDVELRCDPISGHTALYWYRQSLGQGLEFLIYFQGNSAPDKSGLPSDRFSAERTGGSVSTLTIQRTQQEDSAVYLCASSLDTEAFFGQGTRLTVV.